This is a list of T cell receptor beta chains from one sample in a study of T-cell memory formation after mild COVID-19. One entry per CDR3 protein, called by TCRdb with MiXCR from the 5' RACE reads. This sample has about 470,000 distinct CDR3 sequences, with about 20% found just once. The sample taken for sequencing was PBMCs or a T cell subset sorted from them (not recorded which). The receptors here all came from an adult woman who had mild COVID-19 (a few samples of this study predate the infection). Cell type and time point are not known. The CDR3 runs from the conserved cysteine through the conserved F or W. The D gene is left open where the match is weak. Only part of the rows carry a size: once, few, many, or a class if the clone is expanded.

TRBD1 | TRBJ1-1 | . | TRBV28 | TGTGCCAGCAGTTTAAAGAGGGGGCGACAGGGTGATTCTACTGAAGCTTTCTTT | CASSLKRGRQGDSTEAFF
TRBD1 | TRBJ2-1 | many | TRBV11-1 | TGTGCCAGCAGCTGGGGACAGGGAAATGAGCAGTTCTTC | CASSWGQGNEQFF
TRBD1 | TRBJ1-5 | few | TRBV12-3/TRBV12-4 | TGTGCCAGCAGTTCCTTACATCCGGGACAGGGGGCGAGCAATCAGCCCCAGCATTTT | CASSSLHPGQGASNQPQHF
TRBD1 | TRBJ1-5 | . | TRBV12-3/TRBV12-4 | TGTGCCAGCACCCCTAGCAGGGGGCTTCAGCCCCAGCATTTT | CASTPSRGLQPQHF
. | TRBJ2-3 | . | TRBV11-2 | TGTGCCAGCAGCTTCCAACCAACTAGCACAGATACGCAGTATTTT | CASSFQPTSTDTQYF
. | TRBJ2-1 | few | TRBV7-2 | TGTGCCAGCAGCTTCACCCCAGGTTTAGGTGAGCAGTTCTTC | CASSFTPGLGEQFF
. | TRBJ2-5 | few | TRBV3-1 | TGTGCCAGCAGCCTAAAGAGGAGGAACCAAGAGATGGCCCAGTACTTC | CASSLKRRNQEMAQYF
TRBD1 | TRBJ1-1 | few | TRBV7-2 | TGTGCCAGCAGCTTAGGGAGGGGGACAGGGGGCACTGAAGCTTTCTTT | CASSLGRGTGGTEAFF
. | TRBJ1-3 | many | TRBV5-6 | TGTGCCAGCTCCCTGGGGGGGGCCGCTGGAAACACCATATATTTT | CASSLGGAAGNTIYF
. | TRBJ1-1 | few | TRBV9 | TGTGCCAGCAGCGTAGGGGGGACCGCGACTGAAGCTTTCTTT | CASSVGGTATEAFF